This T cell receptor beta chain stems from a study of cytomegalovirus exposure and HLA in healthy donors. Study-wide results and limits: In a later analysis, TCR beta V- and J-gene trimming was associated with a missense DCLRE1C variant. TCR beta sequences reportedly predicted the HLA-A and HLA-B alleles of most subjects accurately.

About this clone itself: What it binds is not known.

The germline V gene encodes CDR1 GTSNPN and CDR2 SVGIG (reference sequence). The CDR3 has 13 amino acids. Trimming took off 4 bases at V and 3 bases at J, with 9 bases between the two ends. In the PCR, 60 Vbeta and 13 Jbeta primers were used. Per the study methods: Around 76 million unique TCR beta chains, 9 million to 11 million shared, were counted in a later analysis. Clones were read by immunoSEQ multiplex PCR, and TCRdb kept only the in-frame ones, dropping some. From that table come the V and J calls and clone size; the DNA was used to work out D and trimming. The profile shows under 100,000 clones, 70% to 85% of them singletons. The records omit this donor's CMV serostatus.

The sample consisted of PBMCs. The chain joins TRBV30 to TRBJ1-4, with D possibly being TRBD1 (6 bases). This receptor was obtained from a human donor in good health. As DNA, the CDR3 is TGTGCCTGGACAGGACAGCCTAATGAAAAACTGTTTTTT. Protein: CAWTGQPNEKLFF.